This T cell receptor (beta chain) comes out of a study of CD8+CD57+ T cells in acquired aplastic anemia. Germline CDR1 LNHDA, CDR2 SQIVND (reference sequence). The CDR3 spans 14 residues. V lost 3 bases and J lost 2, with 8 bases in between. The study profiled TCR beta VDJ and CDR3 using genomic DNA as template. One entry per CDR3 protein, called by TCRdb with MiXCR from the reads. Of around 130,000 distinct CDR3 sequences listed, 48% are singletons. This clonotype was counted only a few times. This chain connects TRBV19 to TRBJ1-5, with D tentatively TRBD1 (6 bases). The specimen sequenced was sorted CD4+, CD8+, or CD8+CD57+ T cells (not recorded which) from PBMCs. The receptor was derived from a human donor in good health, serving as a control. CDR3 nucleotides: TGTGCCAGTAGTATCCCAGGGGGCAATCAGCCCCAGCATTTT. It is translated as CASSIPGGNQPQHF.